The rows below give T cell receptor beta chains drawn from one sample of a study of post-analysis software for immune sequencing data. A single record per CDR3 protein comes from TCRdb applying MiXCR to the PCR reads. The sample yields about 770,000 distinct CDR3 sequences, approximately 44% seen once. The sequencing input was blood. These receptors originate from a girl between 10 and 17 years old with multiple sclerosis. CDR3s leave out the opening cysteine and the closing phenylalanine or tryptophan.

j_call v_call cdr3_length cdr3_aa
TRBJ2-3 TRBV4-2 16 ASSPGLAGGPSTDTQY
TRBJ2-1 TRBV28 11 ASSFLGPDEQF
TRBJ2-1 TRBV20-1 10 SARGGAYEQF
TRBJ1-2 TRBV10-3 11 AISESKQDGYT
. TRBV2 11 ASSEEGKTEQY
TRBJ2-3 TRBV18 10 ASSPEGDTQY
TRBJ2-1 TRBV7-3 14 ASSLRGGRLHNEQF
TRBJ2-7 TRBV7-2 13 ASSLAPSGPYEQY
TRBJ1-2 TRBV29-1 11 SGYSGTGVGYT
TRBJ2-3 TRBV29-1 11 SVRREGTDTQY
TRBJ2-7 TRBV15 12 ATSRKRESHEQY
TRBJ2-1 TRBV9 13 ASSVELDSYNEQF
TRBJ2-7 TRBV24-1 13 ATSDSGDFSYEQY
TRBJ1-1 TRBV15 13 ATSRASYLNTEAF
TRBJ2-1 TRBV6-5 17 ASSYSGLAGDQHYNEQF
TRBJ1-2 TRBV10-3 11 AIRPGTDYGYT
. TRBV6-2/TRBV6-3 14 ASSYSSRGQKYEQY
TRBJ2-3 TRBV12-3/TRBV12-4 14 ASSLADLAGGDTEY
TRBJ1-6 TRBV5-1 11 ASSSGTASPLH
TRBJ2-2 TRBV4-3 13 ASSQGSINTGELF
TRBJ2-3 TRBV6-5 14 ASSYSAGEGTDTQY
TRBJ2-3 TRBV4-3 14 ASSQEQGGYTDTQY
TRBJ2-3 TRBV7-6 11 ASSIDRGDTQY
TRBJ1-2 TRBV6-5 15 ASSYPSIGRALGGYT
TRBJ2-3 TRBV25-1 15 ASSEIGMALAGEAQY
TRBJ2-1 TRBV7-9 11 ASSPPTGKEQF
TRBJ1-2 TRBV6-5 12 ASSRGTGLYGYT
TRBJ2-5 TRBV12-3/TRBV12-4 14 ASSLALTVSQETQY
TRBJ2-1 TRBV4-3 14 ASSQEGLADYNEQF
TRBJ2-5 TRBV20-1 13 SARDASALQETQY
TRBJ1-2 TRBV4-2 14 ASSQDLRADIYGYT
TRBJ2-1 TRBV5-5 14 ASSPGTSGRGNEQF
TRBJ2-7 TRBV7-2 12 ASREQGGLYEQY
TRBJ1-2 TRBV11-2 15 ASSLGGGTEFNYGYT
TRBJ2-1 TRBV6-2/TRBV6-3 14 ASLRRGQPGYNEQF
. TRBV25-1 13 ASSEAGGLQETQY
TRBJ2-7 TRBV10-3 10 ATTGGTYEQY
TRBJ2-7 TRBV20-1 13 SARDGRGSSYEQY
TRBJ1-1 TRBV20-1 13 SAKPRAGLNTEAF
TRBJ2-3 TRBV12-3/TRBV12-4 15 ASSLTRPGQNQGTQY
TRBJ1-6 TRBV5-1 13 ASSSLDRGDSPLH
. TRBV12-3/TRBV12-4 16 ASSLDWTSGRVGETQY
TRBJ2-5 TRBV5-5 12 ASSWAPYQETQY
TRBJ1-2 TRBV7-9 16 ASSFQVEGPTGSYSYT
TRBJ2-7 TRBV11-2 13 ASSPASGSAHEQY